Listed below are T cell receptor beta chains from one sample, sequenced in a study of cytomegalovirus exposure and HLA in healthy donors. Sequencing was performed with immunoSEQ multiplex PCR; in TCRdb, only in-frame clones are kept and a portion is missing. The repertoire holds 200,000 or so clones, with about 86% as singletons. Sequencing was performed on PBMCs. The receptors originated from a woman aged 18-35 years in good health and CMV-seropositive. CDR3s include the opening cysteine and the closing phenylalanine or tryptophan. A D gene is named only where the DNA matches it firmly. Some rows have no size entry. The others give once, few or many, or a class for an expanded clone.

v_call: TRBV4-2; j_call: TRBJ2-3; clone_size: -; d_call: TRBD2; cdr3_nt: TGTGCCAGCAGCCAAGGAATCGCGGCTAGCGGAACAGATACGCAGTATTTT; cdr3_aa: CASSQGIAASGTDTQYF
v_call: TRBV7-3; j_call: TRBJ2-1; clone_size: -; d_call: -; cdr3_nt: TGTGCCAGCAGCTTATCGGGAGAGGACAATGAGCAGTTCTTC; cdr3_aa: CASSLSGEDNEQFF
v_call: TRBV11-3; j_call: TRBJ1-2; clone_size: -; d_call: -; cdr3_nt: TGTGCCAGCAGCCGAAATAACGGGTTGGGCTACACCTTC; cdr3_aa: CASSRNNGLGYTF
v_call: TRBV28; j_call: TRBJ1-4; clone_size: -; d_call: -; cdr3_nt: TGTGCCAGCCTTGGACAGCTTAATGAAAAACTGTTTTTT; cdr3_aa: CASLGQLNEKLFF
v_call: TRBV5-5; j_call: TRBJ1-2; clone_size: once; d_call: TRBD1; cdr3_nt: TGTGCCAGCAGCTTTAATGAGGGGGCATCCGGTGGCTACACCTTC; cdr3_aa: CASSFNEGASGGYTF
v_call: TRBV19; j_call: TRBJ1-1; clone_size: -; d_call: TRBD1; cdr3_nt: TGTGCCAGTAGTACCGCCCCGATCCGGGACAGGGGGCTAGGGGCTTTCTTT; cdr3_aa: CASSTAPIRDRGLGAFF
v_call: TRBV7-2; j_call: TRBJ1-3; clone_size: -; d_call: -; cdr3_nt: TGTGCCAGCAGCTTAACCCCCAGGGGTTACTCTGGAAACACCATATATTTT; cdr3_aa: CASSLTPRGYSGNTIYF
v_call: TRBV4-1; j_call: TRBJ2-3; clone_size: -; d_call: TRBD2; cdr3_nt: TGCGCCAGCAGCCAATTGACTAGCCACCTAGCAGATACGCAGTATTTT; cdr3_aa: CASSQLTSHLADTQYF
v_call: TRBV4-1; j_call: TRBJ2-5; clone_size: -; d_call: -; cdr3_nt: TGCGCCAGCAGCCAAGATTCGCGGGCGCAAGAGACCCAGTACTTC; cdr3_aa: CASSQDSRAQETQYF
v_call: TRBV7-9; j_call: TRBJ2-5; clone_size: -; d_call: -; cdr3_nt: TGTGCCAGCAGCTTGGACTGGGTACAAGAGACCCAGTACTTC; cdr3_aa: CASSLDWVQETQYF
v_call: TRBV7-6; j_call: TRBJ1-5; clone_size: once; d_call: TRBD1; cdr3_nt: TGTGCCAGCAGCTTACAACAGGGGAATCAGCCCCAGCATTTT; cdr3_aa: CASSLQQGNQPQHF
v_call: TRBV7-9; j_call: TRBJ2-3; clone_size: -; d_call: TRBD2; cdr3_nt: TGTGCCAGCAGCCCCACTGAGCGGGGGGGATTAGATACGCAGTATTTT; cdr3_aa: CASSPTERGGLDTQYF
v_call: TRBV6-5; j_call: TRBJ2-7; clone_size: -; d_call: -; cdr3_nt: TGTGCCAGCAGTTACTCGGGACAACACTACGAGCAGTACTTC; cdr3_aa: CASSYSGQHYEQYF
v_call: TRBV30; j_call: TRBJ2-7; clone_size: -; d_call: TRBD1; cdr3_nt: TGTGCCTGGAGTTTAGGGACAGTCTACGAGCAGTACTTC; cdr3_aa: CAWSLGTVYEQYF
v_call: TRBV7-9; j_call: TRBJ1-3; clone_size: -; d_call: -; cdr3_nt: TGTGCCAGCAGCTTAATAGATGTGGGCGCGGGAAACACCATATATTTT; cdr3_aa: CASSLIDVGAGNTIYF
v_call: TRBV6-1; j_call: TRBJ1-5; clone_size: -; d_call: -; cdr3_nt: TGTGCCAGCAGTGAGGCCCATAGCAATCAGCCCCAGCATTTT; cdr3_aa: CASSEAHSNQPQHF
v_call: TRBV18; j_call: TRBJ1-6; clone_size: -; d_call: -; cdr3_nt: TGTGCCAGCTCATTGGTCAGGGAGGGCTCACCCCTCCACTTT; cdr3_aa: CASSLVREGSPLHF
v_call: TRBV2; j_call: TRBJ1-5; clone_size: -; d_call: -; cdr3_nt: TGTGCCAGCAGTGCCCAGGGAACAGGTGGAGGCAATCAGCCCCAGCATTTT; cdr3_aa: CASSAQGTGGGNQPQHF
v_call: TRBV27; j_call: TRBJ2-7; clone_size: -; d_call: -; cdr3_nt: TGTGCCAGCAGTTTCGGGACAACCTACGAGCAGTACTTC; cdr3_aa: CASSFGTTYEQYF
v_call: TRBV27; j_call: TRBJ1-4; clone_size: -; d_call: -; cdr3_nt: TGTGCCAGCAGTTTAGGACAGTCAACTAATGAAAAACTGTTTTTT; cdr3_aa: CASSLGQSTNEKLFF
v_call: TRBV5-5; j_call: TRBJ1-5; clone_size: -; d_call: TRBD1; cdr3_nt: TGTGCCAGCAGCTTGGAGGGGGCGAGTCAGCCCCAGCATTTT; cdr3_aa: CASSLEGASQPQHF
v_call: TRBV19; j_call: TRBJ1-5; clone_size: -; d_call: -; cdr3_nt: TGTGCCAGTAGTATAGATGACAGCTATAATCAGCCCCAGCATTTT; cdr3_aa: CASSIDDSYNQPQHF
v_call: TRBV7-2; j_call: TRBJ2-1; clone_size: once; d_call: TRBD2; cdr3_nt: TGTGCCAGCAGCTTAGCAGGGCTAGCGGGCGATGAGCAGTTCTTC; cdr3_aa: CASSLAGLAGDEQFF
v_call: TRBV15; j_call: TRBJ1-1; clone_size: -; d_call: TRBD1; cdr3_nt: TGTGCCACCAGCCCCCGGGACAGGGCGGTGAGTTCCACTGAAGCTTTCTTT; cdr3_aa: CATSPRDRAVSSTEAFF
v_call: TRBV5-6; j_call: TRBJ2-3; clone_size: -; d_call: TRBD2; cdr3_nt: TGTGCCAGCAGCCTTGCCCTAGCGGGGGGGGTGGATACGCAGTATTTT; cdr3_aa: CASSLALAGGVDTQYF
v_call: TRBV9; j_call: TRBJ1-6; clone_size: -; d_call: -; cdr3_nt: TGTGCCAGCAGCGTCGGGAGCTCCTATAATTCACCCCTCCACTTT; cdr3_aa: CASSVGSSYNSPLHF
v_call: TRBV2; j_call: TRBJ1-1; clone_size: -; d_call: TRBD1; cdr3_nt: TGTGCCAGCATTAACCAGTCCCCGCAGGGGGTGAGGATGAACACTGAAGCTTTCTTT; cdr3_aa: CASINQSPQGVRMNTEAFF
v_call: TRBV4-2; j_call: TRBJ2-3; clone_size: -; d_call: TRBD2; cdr3_nt: TGTGCCAGCAGCCAGATGAGTACCGGGACTAGCGGTACTAGCACAGATACGCAGTATTTT; cdr3_aa: CASSQMSTGTSGTSTDTQYF
v_call: TRBV27; j_call: TRBJ1-2; clone_size: -; d_call: -; cdr3_nt: TGTGCCAGCAGAGCGGGACCCAACTATGGCTACACCTTC; cdr3_aa: CASRAGPNYGYTF
v_call: TRBV10-3; j_call: TRBJ2-1; clone_size: -; d_call: TRBD2; cdr3_nt: TGTGCCATCAGCGGGACTAGCGGGGGTAGCTCCTACAATGAGCAGTTCTTC; cdr3_aa: CAISGTSGGSSYNEQFF
v_call: TRBV14; j_call: TRBJ1-1; clone_size: -; d_call: -; cdr3_nt: TGTGCCAGCAGCCCCTGGCGAGGGAGCCGAGAAGCTTTCTTT; cdr3_aa: CASSPWRGSREAFF
v_call: TRBV19; j_call: TRBJ2-1; clone_size: -; d_call: TRBD1; cdr3_nt: TGTGCCAGTAGTGTCCGGGACAGGACCCCCGAGCAGTTCTTC; cdr3_aa: CASSVRDRTPEQFF
v_call: TRBV7-9; j_call: TRBJ2-5; clone_size: -; d_call: TRBD2; cdr3_nt: TGTGCCAGCAGCGGCCCAGCGGGGGGGCGAGAGACCCAGTACTTC; cdr3_aa: CASSGPAGGRETQYF
v_call: TRBV4-2; j_call: TRBJ1-6; clone_size: -; d_call: -; cdr3_nt: TGTGCCGGCAGCCAAGATAGGGTGGGGAACAGGGAGTCACCCCTCCACTTT; cdr3_aa: CAGSQDRVGNRESPLHF
v_call: TRBV19; j_call: TRBJ1-5; clone_size: -; d_call: -; cdr3_nt: TGTGCCAGTAATGGGGGGGAGAGGGGTCAGCCCCAGCATTTT; cdr3_aa: CASNGGERGQPQHF
v_call: TRBV5-6; j_call: TRBJ2-3; clone_size: -; d_call: TRBD2; cdr3_nt: TGTGCCAGCAGCTTGGATCGGGACTATGGGCCAGATACGCAGTATTTT; cdr3_aa: CASSLDRDYGPDTQYF
v_call: TRBV5-6; j_call: TRBJ1-5; clone_size: -; d_call: -; cdr3_nt: TGTGCCAGCAGCCGCACAGGGTTCAATCAGCCCCAGCATTTT; cdr3_aa: CASSRTGFNQPQHF